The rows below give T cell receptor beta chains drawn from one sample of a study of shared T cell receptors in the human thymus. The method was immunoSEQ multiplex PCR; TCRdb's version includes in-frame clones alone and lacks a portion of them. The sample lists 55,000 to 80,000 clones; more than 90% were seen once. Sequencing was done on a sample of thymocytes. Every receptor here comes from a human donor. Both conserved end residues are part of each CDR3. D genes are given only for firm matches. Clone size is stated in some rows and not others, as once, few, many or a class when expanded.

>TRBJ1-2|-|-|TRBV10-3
TGTGCCATCACCAAGGGGCCTAACTATGGCTACACCTTC
CAITKGPNYGYTF
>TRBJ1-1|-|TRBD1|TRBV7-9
TGTGCCAGCAGCCAAGCACAGGGGACTCAAGTGAACACTGAAGCTTTCTTT
CASSQAQGTQVNTEAFF
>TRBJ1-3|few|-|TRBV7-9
TGTGCCAGCAGCTTGCAAGACAGAGGCTCTGGAAACACCATATATTTT
CASSLQDRGSGNTIYF
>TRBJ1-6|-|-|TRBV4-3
TGCGCCAGCAGCCAAGAGGGCAGGGGTTTTCATTCACCCCTCCACTTT
CASSQEGRGFHSPLHF
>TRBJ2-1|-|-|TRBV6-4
TGTGCCAGCAGTGACTCGTGGCCCGGGCAGTTCTTC
CASSDSWPGQFF
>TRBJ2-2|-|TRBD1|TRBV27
TGTGCCAGCAGTTTAAAAAAGATCGGGACAGGGGATAGAGTCGGGGAGCTGTTTTTT
CASSLKKIGTGDRVGELFF
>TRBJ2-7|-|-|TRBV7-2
TGTGCCAGCAGCCGCGACCTCGAGGGTGGCGAGCAGTACTTC
CASSRDLEGGEQYF
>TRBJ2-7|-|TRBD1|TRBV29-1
TGCAGCGTTGATTCGAGGGACAGGGGGCTCCACGAGCAGTACTTC
CSVDSRDRGLHEQYF
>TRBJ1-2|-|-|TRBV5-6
TGTGCCAGCAGCAAAAGAGGCCGGTGGAGGGATAAAGGCTATGGCTACACCTTC
CASSKRGRWRDKGYGYTF
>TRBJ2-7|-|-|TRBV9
TGTGCCAGCAGCGTAGGGGGACTCAATGCCTACGAGCAGTACTTC
CASSVGGLNAYEQYF
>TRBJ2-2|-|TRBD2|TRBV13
TGTGCCAGCAAGGCGGGGGAATCGAACACCGGGGAGCTGTTTTTT
CASKAGESNTGELFF
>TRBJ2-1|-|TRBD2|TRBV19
TGTGCCAGTAGTTTCAATAGCGGGGCGTCCTACAATGAGCAGTTCTTC
CASSFNSGASYNEQFF
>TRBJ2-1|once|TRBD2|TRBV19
TGTGCCAGTGGACTAGCGGGGGGTTTTCTTATTGAGCAGTTCTTC
CASGLAGGFLIEQFF
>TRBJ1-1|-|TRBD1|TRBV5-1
TGCGCCAGCAAGGCCGGGACAGGGCGGCAAGCTTTCTTT
CASKAGTGRQAFF
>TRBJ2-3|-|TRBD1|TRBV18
TGTGCCAGCTCACCACGAGCGGCACAGGGGGCGGGAAATACGCAGTATTTT
CASSPRAAQGAGNTQYF
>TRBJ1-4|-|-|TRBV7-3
TGTGCCAGCAGCCCAAGACAGGATCGGGCAGAAAAACTGTTTTTT
CASSPRQDRAEKLFF
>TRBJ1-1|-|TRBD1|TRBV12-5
TGTGCTAGTGGTTTGGTAAACAGGGGCTGGGACACTGAAGCTTTCTTT
CASGLVNRGWDTEAFF
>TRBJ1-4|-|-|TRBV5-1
TGCGCCAGCAGCTGGGACGGAAGGTCGACTAATGAAAAACTGTTTTTT
CASSWDGRSTNEKLFF
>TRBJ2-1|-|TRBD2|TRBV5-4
TGTGCCAGCAGCTTAGGGGCGGGGGGGCACCACAATGAGCAGTTCTTC
CASSLGAGGHHNEQFF
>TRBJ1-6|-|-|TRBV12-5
TGTGCTAGTGGTTCCCTCTCCCGACTGGACAATAATTCACCCCTCCACTTT
CASGSLSRLDNNSPLHF
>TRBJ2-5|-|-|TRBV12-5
TGTGCTAGTGGTTGCGGGGCAATGGGGGAGGAGACCCAGTACTTC
CASGCGAMGEETQYF
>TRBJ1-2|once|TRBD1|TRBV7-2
TGTGCCAGCAGCTTAGGGGACAGCAAGTATGGCTACACCTTC
CASSLGDSKYGYTF
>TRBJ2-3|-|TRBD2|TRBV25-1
TGTGCCAGCAGTGAATCAGGGTACTCGGGAGGGGGAACAGATACGCAGTATTTT
CASSESGYSGGGTDTQYF
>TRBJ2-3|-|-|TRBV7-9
TGTGCCAGCAGCTTACGCCAGTTCGGAGGCACAGATACGCAGTATTTT
CASSLRQFGGTDTQYF
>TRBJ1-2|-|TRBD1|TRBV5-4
TGTGCCAGCAGCAAAACAGGGGACTATTGTGGCTACACCTTC
CASSKTGDYCGYTF
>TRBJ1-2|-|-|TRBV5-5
TGTGCCAGCAGCTTGCCTCGGCAGAAACCTAACTATGGCTACACCTTC
CASSLPRQKPNYGYTF
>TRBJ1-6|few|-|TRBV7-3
TGTGCCAGCAGCCTATCAGGGGCCTATAATTCACCCCTCCACTTT
CASSLSGAYNSPLHF
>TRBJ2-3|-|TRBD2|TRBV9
TGTGCCAGCAGCGCCCGGCGGGGGGGCGGCACAGATACGCAGTATTTT
CASSARRGGGTDTQYF
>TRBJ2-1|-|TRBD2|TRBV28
TGTGCCAGCAGTGTTCCCAGACTAGCGGGGGGGCGAAGGGAGCAGTTCTTC
CASSVPRLAGGRREQFF
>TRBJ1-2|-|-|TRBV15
TGTGCCACCAGCAAACTTATCAGGGATTCCGGGGGAATCTATGGCTACACCTTC
CATSKLIRDSGGIYGYTF
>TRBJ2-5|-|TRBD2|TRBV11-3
TGTGCCAGCAGCCTAGAGGTAGCGGGGGCCCCCCAAGAGACCCAGTACTTC
CASSLEVAGAPQETQYF
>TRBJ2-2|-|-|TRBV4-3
TGCGCCAGCAGCCGGGACCCTCTAGGGGACACCGGGGAGCTGTTTTTT
CASSRDPLGDTGELFF
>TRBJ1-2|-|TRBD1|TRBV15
TGTGCCACCACGGGGGCCGGGACAGGCTTCGGGGACTATGGCTACACCTTC
CATTGAGTGFGDYGYTF
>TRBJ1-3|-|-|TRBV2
TGTGCCAGCAGTTCACCGTGTGGGGAGGCAGGTGGAAACACCATATATTTT
CASSSPCGEAGGNTIYF
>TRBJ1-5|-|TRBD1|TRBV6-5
TGTGCCAGCAGTTCAGGGGGCCCGGCAAGTCAGCCCCAGCATTTT
CASSSGGPASQPQHF
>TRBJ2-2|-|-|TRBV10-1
TGCGCCAGCAGTGAGAGGGGCCCCCCGGAGCTGTTTTTT
CASSERGPPELFF
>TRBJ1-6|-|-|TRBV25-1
TGTGCCAGCAGTGAATACAGGCTGAGCTCCTATAATTCACCCCTCCACTTT
CASSEYRLSSYNSPLHF
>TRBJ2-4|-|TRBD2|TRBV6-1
TGTGCCAGCAGTGAACCGGCGGGGGGGCCGAGAACCAAAAACATTCAGTACTTC
CASSEPAGGPRTKNIQYF
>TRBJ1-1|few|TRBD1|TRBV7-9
TGTGCCAGCAGCTTAAGATTCTTAATAGGACAGGGGAAAGCTGAAGCTTTCTTT
CASSLRFLIGQGKAEAFF
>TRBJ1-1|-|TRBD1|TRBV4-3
TGCGCCAGCACCACCCGGGGGACAGGGTTAACTGAAGCTTTCTTT
CASTTRGTGLTEAFF